This T cell receptor beta chain was identified in a study of T cell changes during pregnancy in multiple sclerosis. V was cut by 1 base and J by 4 bases, with 14 bases left in between. This CDR3 spans 15 amino acids. Germline V gives CDR1 SGDLS, CDR2 YYNGEE. Measured with immunoSEQ multiplex PCR; TCRdb has only the in-frame clones, and not every one. The sample yields roughly 36,000 clones, approximately 91% seen once. This chain links TRBV9 with TRBJ1-2, with D maybe TRBD1 (6 bases). Sequenced here: peripheral blood, sampled in the second trimester of pregnancy. The sequence was collected from a female donor in good health, enrolled as a control in a pregnancy study. CDR3 sequence (DNA): TGTGCCAGCAGCGTACAGGACAGTCGGAGCTATGGCTACACCTTC. It is translated as CASSVQDSRSYGYTF.